These 14 T cell receptor beta chains were sequenced from one sample in a study of early T cells in non-severe SARS-CoV-2 infection. TCRdb analysed the 5' RACE reads with MiXCR anew, one entry per CDR3 protein. Of approximately 81,000 distinct CDR3 sequences listed, around 6% were seen once; the top ten hold roughly 8%. Sequences were obtained from whole blood. The receptors shown here come from an adult who was a healthcare worker with PCR-confirmed SARS-CoV-2 infection or an uninfected control (not recorded which).

DNA of the CDR3: TGCAGCGTTGGAGGGGGGCAATATGAGACCCAGTACTTC. It specifies CSVGGGQYETQYF. The rearrangement joins TRBV29-1 to TRBJ2-5; D tentatively reads TRBD1 or TRBD2 (6 bases each). The CDR3 consists of 13 residues. With 4 bases removed from V and 5 bases from J, the gap between germline ends came to 14 bases. The germline CDR1 and CDR2 sequences are SQVTM and ANQGSEA.

The chain links TRBV27 to TRBJ2-7; perhaps D is TRBD1 or TRBD2 (6 bases each). Trimming took 8 bases from V and 12 from J, leaving 17 bases between them. Germline V gene lookup returns CDR1 MNHEY and CDR2 SMNVEV (reference sequence). The CDR3 is made up of 11 amino acids. CDR3 loop: CASGKGGELYF. The CDR3 DNA follows: TGTGCCAGCGGCAAGGGGGGAGAACTGTACTTC.

This clonotype was found a few times. The rearrangement links TRBV29-1 to TRBJ2-2; 7 nucleotides align to TRBD1. The CDR3 has 14 residues. CDR1 is SQVTM, CDR2 ANQGSEA, per germline. Trimming took 6 bases from V and 1 from J; bases not matched to a gene: 5. The CDR3 region is CSVRTGLNTGELFF. DNA of the CDR3: TGCAGCGTCCGGACAGGCCTGAACACCGGGGAGCTGTTTTTT.

The chain links TRBV7-9 to TRBJ1-2; 9 bases are a match to TRBD1. Per germline, CDR1 SEHNR and CDR2 FQNEAQ (reference sequence). This CDR3 comprises 13 residues. V was clipped by 6 bases and J by 5 bases; unmatched bases: 4. The DNA of the CDR3 is TGTGCCAGCAGTCCACAGGGGGCGTATGGCTACACCTTC. It codes for CASSPQGAYGYTF.

The V gene is TRBV19, the J gene TRBJ2-2; D ambiguous. V shed 1 base and J shed 3 bases, with 6 bases lying between them. The CDR3 spans 14 residues. Germline V gene data show CDR1 as LNHDA and CDR2 as SQIVND (reference sequence). The CDR3 sequence is CASSIGHYTGELFF. CDR3 in DNA: TGTGCCAGTAGTATAGGACATTACACCGGGGAGCTGTTTTTT.

V usage is TRBV15 and J usage is TRBJ2-1, with 11 bases fitting TRBD1. V trimming: 0 bases; J trimming: 8 bases; junction bases outside the gene matches: 6. Germline lookup yields CDR1 LNHNV and CDR2 YYDKDF (reference sequence). The CDR3 extends over 16 amino acids. For the CDR3, the DNA is TGTGCCACCAGCAGAGATTCTGGACAGGGGGCAGATGAGCAGTTCTTC. This sequence encodes CATSRDSGQGADEQFF.

The table lists this clonotype with many counts. The gene calls are TRBV7-2 and TRBJ2-3; D is unresolved. The CDR3 totals 14 residues. The V and J ends lost 1 base and 4 bases respectively, with 9 bases between them. Looked up from germline, CDR1 is SGHTA and CDR2 is FQGNSA. CDR3 DNA sequence: TGTGCCAGCAGCTTAGGCGGCTCATCAGATACGCAGTATTTT. Its translation is CASSLGGSSDTQYF.

This clonotype has ten or more counts. This chain uses TRBV20-1 with TRBJ2-1; TRBD2 agrees at 11 bases. Trimming cost V 4 bases and J 5 bases; bases outside gene matches: 7. The CDR3 is made up of 15 amino acids. Germline CDR1 reads DFQATT; CDR2 reads SNEGSKA (reference sequence). In DNA, the CDR3 is TGCAGTGCTACAACTAGCGGGAGCTTCAACAATGAGCAGTTCTTC. Translated, it gives CSATTSGSFNNEQFF.

This chain links TRBV7-9 with TRBJ1-6, with D tentatively TRBD1 (6 bases). The germline V gene has CDR1 SEHNR and CDR2 FQNEAQ (reference sequence). The CDR3 is made up of 14 amino acids. Trimming cost V 3 bases and J 7 bases, with 10 bases left between them. The DNA of the CDR3 is TGTGCCAGCAGCTTCAGGGGTGGGAATTCACCCCTCCACTTT. It yields the protein CASSFRGGNSPLHF.

In this sample, this clonotype turned up a few times. The chain links TRBV6-2 or TRBV6-3 to TRBJ2-1, with 9 nucleotides matching TRBD2. CDR3 length: 15 residues. With 3 bases clipped from V and 9 bases from J, the junction kept 9 bases outside the gene matches. CDR1 is MNHEY, CDR2 SVGEGT, per germline. For the CDR3, the DNA is TGTGCCAGCAGTTATTTGGGCGGGAGGGCCGGTGAGCAGTTCTTC. Its translation is CASSYLGGRAGEQFF.

A word on this clonotype: An end of the junction differs from the germline gene, which may be a read error. The chain employs TRBV6-2 or TRBV6-3 and TRBJ2-7; tentative D call: TRBD1 (6 bases). Germline CDR1 is MNHEY and CDR2 is SVGEGT. This CDR3 is 12 amino acids long. This CDR3 is CASSSGQYDQYF. In DNA form, the CDR3 reads TGTGCCAGCAGTTCCGGACAGTACGACCAGTACTTC.

The CDR3 DNA sequence: TGTGCCAGTAGTATAAAGACTAGCGGGAGGAGCACAGATACGCAGTATTTT. This gives the protein CASSIKTSGRSTDTQYF. J is TRBJ2-3 and V is TRBV19, with 13 bases lining up with TRBD2. This CDR3 is built from 17 residues. V trimming: 2 bases; J trimming: 0 bases; junction bases outside the gene matches: 2. Per germline, CDR1 LNHDA and CDR2 SQIVND (reference sequence).

The table lists this clonotype with a few counts. V usage is TRBV5-1 and J usage is TRBJ1-2, with 7 bases matching TRBD1. Unmatched junction bases numbered 4, after V lost 4 bases and J lost 4 bases. The CDR3 consists of 13 residues. Germline V gives CDR1 SGHRS, CDR2 YFSETQ. The CDR3 region has the DNA TGCGCCAGCAGCCCGGGACAGCTCTATGGCTACACCTTC. Its protein is CASSPGQLYGYTF.

This clonotype was counted between two and nine times. The chain has TRBV12-3 or TRBV12-4 and TRBJ2-1; 8 bases align to TRBD1. The CDR3 covers 15 residues. After removal of 4 bases from V and 8 bases from J, the junction contained 10 bases not matched to a gene. The CDR3, as DNA: TGTGCCAGCAGTTCCAGGGGGCTGATGGTCGATGAGCAGTTCTTC. It translates to CASSSRGLMVDEQFF.